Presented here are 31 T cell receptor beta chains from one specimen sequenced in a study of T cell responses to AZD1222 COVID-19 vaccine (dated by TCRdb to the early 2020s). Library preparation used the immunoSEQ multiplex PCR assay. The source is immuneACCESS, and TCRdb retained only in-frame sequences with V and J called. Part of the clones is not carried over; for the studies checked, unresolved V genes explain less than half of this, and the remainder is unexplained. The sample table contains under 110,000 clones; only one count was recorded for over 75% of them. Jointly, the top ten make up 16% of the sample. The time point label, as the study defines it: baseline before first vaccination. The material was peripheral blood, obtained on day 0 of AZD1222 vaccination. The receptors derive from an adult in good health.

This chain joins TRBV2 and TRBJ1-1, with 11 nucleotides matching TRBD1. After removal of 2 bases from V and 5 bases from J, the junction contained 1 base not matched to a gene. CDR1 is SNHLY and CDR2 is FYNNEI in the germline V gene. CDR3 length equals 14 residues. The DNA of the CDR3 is TGTGCCAGCAGTGAAAGGGACAGGGGGACTGAAGCTTTCTTT. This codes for CASSERDRGTEAFF. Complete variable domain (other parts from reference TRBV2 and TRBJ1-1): EPEVTQTPSHQVTQMGQEVILRCVPISNHLYFYWYRQILGQKVEFLVSFYNNEISEKSEIFDDQFSVERPDGSNFTLKIRSTKLEDSAMYFCASSERDRGTEAFFGQGTRLTVV.

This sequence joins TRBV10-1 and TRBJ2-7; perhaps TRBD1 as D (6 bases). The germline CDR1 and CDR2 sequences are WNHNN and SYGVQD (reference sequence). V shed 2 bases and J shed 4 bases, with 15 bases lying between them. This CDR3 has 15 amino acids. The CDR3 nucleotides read TGCGCCAGCAGTGAGAGGCAGGGGATAATTTACGAGCAGTACTTC. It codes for CASSERQGIIYEQYF.

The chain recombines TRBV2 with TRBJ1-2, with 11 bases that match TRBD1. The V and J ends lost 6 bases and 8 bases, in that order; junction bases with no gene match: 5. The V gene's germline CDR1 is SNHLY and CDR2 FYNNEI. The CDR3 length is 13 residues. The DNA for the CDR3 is TGTGCCAGCAGAGGACAGGGGGCTGGAGGCTACACCTTC. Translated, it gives CASRGQGAGGYTF.

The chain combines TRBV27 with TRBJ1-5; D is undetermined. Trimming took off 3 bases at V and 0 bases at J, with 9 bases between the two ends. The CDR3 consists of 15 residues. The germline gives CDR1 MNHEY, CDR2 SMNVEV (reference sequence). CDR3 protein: CASSFEAHSNQPQHF. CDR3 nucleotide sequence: TGTGCCAGCAGTTTTGAGGCACATAGCAATCAGCCCCAGCATTTT.

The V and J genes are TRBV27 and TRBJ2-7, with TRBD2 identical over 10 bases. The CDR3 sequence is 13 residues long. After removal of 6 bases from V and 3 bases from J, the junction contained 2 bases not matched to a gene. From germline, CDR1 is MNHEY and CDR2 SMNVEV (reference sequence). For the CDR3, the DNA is TGTGCCAGCAGAACTAGCGGGGTCTACGAGCAGTACTTC. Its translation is CASRTSGVYEQYF.

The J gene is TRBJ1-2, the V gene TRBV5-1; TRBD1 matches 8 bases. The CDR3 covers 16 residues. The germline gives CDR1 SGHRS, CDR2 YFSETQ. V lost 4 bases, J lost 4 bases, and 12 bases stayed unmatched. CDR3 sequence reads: CASSPGQGGLGYGYTF. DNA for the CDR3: TGCGCCAGCAGCCCCGGACAGGGCGGGCTTGGCTATGGCTACACCTTC.

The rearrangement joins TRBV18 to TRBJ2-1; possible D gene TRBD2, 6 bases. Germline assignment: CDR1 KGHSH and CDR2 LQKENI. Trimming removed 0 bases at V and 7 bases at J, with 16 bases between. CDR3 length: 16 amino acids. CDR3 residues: CASSPPQGGAENEQFF. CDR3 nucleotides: TGTGCCAGCTCACCACCGCAGGGCGGGGCAGAGAATGAGCAGTTCTTC.

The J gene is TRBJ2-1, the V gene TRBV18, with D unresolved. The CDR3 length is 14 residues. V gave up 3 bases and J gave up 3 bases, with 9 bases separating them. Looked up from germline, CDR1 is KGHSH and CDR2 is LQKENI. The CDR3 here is CASSPPDNYNEQFF. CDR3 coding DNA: TGTGCCAGCTCACCCCCCGACAACTACAATGAGCAGTTCTTC.

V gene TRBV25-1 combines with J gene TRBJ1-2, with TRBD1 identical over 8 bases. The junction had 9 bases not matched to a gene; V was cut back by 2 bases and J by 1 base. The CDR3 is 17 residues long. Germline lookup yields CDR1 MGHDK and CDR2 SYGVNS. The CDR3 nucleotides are TGTGCCAGCAGTGAACCGGGACAGGAGATTTTTAACTATGGCTACACCTTC. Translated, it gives CASSEPGQEIFNYGYTF.

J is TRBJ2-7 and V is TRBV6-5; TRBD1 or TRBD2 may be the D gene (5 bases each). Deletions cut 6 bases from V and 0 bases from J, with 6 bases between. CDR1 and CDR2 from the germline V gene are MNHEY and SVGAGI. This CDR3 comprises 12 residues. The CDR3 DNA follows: TGTGCCAGCAGGGGGGACTCCTACGAGCAGTACTTC. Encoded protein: CASRGDSYEQYF.

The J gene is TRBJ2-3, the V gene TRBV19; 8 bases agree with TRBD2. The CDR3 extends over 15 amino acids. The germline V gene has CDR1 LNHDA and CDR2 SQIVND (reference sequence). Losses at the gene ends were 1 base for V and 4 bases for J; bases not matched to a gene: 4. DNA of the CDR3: TGTGCCAGTAGTATAGGCGGGAGGAGGGCAGATACGCAGTATTTT. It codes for CASSIGGRRADTQYF. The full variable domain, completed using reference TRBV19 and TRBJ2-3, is DGGITQSPKYLFRKEGQNVTLSCEQNLNHDAMYWYRQDPGQGLRLIYYSQIVNDFQKGDIAEGYSVSREKKESFPLTVTSAQKNPTAFYLCASSIGGRRADTQYFGPGTRLTVL.

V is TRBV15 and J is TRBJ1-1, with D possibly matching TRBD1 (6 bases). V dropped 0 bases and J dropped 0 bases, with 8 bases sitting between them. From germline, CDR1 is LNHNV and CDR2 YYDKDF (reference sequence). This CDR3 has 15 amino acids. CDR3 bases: TGTGCCACCAGCAGAGAGGACAGAGTGAACACTGAAGCTTTCTTT. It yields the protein CATSREDRVNTEAFF.

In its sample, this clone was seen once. The CDR3, as DNA: TGTGCCAGCAGGGGGAACACTGAAGCTTTCTTT. It is translated as CASRGNTEAFF. The V call is TRBV6-5, the J call TRBJ1-1, with D uncertain. The length of the CDR3 is 11 residues. V lost 6 bases to trimming and J lost 1 base, with 3 bases between them. Germline V gives CDR1 MNHEY, CDR2 SVGAGI.

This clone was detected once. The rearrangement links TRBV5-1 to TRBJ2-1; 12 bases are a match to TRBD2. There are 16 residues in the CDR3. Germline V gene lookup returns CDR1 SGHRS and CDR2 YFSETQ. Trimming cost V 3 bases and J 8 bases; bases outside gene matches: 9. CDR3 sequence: CASSSNLAGGRDEQFF. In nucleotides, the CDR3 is TGCGCCAGCAGCTCCAACCTAGCGGGAGGGCGGGATGAGCAGTTCTTC.

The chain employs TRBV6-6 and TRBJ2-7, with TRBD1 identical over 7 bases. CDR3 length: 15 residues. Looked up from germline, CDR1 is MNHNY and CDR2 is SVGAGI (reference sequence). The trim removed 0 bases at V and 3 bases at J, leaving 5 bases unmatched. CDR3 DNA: TGTGCCAGCAGTTACTCGAGACAGGGTGTCTACGAGCAGTACTTC. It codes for CASSYSRQGVYEQYF.

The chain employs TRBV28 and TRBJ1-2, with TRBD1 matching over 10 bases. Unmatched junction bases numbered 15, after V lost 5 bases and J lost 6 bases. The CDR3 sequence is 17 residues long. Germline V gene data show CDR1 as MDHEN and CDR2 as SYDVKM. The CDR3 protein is CASSLYHSRDRGDGYTF. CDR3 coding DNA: TGTGCCAGCAGTCTGTACCATAGCCGGGACAGGGGTGATGGCTACACCTTC.

CDR3 region: CASSPSAGHSFNEKLFF. The DNA of the CDR3 is TGTGCCAGCAGCCCCTCGGCAGGGCACTCCTTTAATGAAAAACTGTTTTTT. This sequence joins TRBV5-6 and TRBJ1-4; D is possibly TRBD1 (5 bases). With 4 bases removed from V and 4 bases from J, the gap between germline ends came to 20 bases. Germline loops: CDR1 SGHDT, CDR2 YYEEEE. This CDR3 is built from 17 residues.

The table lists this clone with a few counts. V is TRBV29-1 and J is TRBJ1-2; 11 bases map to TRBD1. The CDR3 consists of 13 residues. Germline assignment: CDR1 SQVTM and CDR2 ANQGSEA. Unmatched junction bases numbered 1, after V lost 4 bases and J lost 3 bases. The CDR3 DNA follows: TGCAGCGTTGGGGACAGGGGGTACTATGGCTACACCTTC. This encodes CSVGDRGYYGYTF.

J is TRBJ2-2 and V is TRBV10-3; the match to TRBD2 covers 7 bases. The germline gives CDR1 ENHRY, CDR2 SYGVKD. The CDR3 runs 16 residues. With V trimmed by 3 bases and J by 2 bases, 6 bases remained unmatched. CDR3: CAISDGLDLNTGELFF. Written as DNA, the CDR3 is TGTGCCATCAGTGACGGACTAGACCTAAACACCGGGGAGCTGTTTTTT.

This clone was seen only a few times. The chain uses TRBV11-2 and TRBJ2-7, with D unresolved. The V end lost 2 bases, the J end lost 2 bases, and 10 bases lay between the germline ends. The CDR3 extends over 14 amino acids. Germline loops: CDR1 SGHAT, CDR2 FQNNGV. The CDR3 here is CASSLPGSPYEQYF. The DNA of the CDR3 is TGTGCCAGCAGCTTACCGGGCAGTCCCTACGAGCAGTACTTC.

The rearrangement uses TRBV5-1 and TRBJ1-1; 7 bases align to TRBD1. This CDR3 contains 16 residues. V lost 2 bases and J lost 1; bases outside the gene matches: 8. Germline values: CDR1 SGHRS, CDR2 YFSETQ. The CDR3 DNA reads TGCGCCAGCAGCTTAATCAGGGGGACAGAGAACACTGAAGCTTTCTTT. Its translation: CASSLIRGTENTEAFF.

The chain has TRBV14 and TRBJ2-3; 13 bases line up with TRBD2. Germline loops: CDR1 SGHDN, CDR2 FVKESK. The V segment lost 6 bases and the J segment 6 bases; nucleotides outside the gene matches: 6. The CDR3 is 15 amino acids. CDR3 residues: CASRLLAGGPDTQYF. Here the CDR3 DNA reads TGTGCCAGCAGACTACTAGCGGGAGGGCCGGATACGCAGTATTTT.

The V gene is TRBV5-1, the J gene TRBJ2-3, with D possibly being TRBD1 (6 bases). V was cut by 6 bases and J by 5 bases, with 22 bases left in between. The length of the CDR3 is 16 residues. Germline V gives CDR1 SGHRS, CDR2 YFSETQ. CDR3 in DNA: TGCGCCAGCAACCTGAACAGGGATCCCTCGATAGATACGCAGTATTTT. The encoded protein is CASNLNRDPSIDTQYF.

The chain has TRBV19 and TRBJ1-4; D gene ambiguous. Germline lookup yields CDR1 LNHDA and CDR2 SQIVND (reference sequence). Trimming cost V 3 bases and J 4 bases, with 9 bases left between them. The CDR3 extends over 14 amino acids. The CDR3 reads CASSISPNNEKLFF. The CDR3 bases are TGTGCCAGTAGTATCAGTCCGAATAATGAAAAACTGTTTTTT. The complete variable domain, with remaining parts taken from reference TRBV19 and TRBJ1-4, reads DGGITQSPKYLFRKEGQNVTLSCEQNLNHDAMYWYRQDPGQGLRLIYYSQIVNDFQKGDIAEGYSVSREKKESFPLTVTSAQKNPTAFYLCASSISPNNEKLFFGSGTQLSVL.

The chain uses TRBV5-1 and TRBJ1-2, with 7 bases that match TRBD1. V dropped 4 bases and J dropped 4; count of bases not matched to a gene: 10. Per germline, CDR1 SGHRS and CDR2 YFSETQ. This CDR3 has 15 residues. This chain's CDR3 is CASSLGYRGGYGYTF. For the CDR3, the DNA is TGCGCCAGCAGCCTGGGGTACAGGGGCGGCTATGGCTACACCTTC.

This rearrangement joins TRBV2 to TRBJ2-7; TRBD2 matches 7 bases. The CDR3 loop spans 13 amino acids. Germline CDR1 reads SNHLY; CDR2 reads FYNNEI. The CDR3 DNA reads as TGTGCAGGGGAGGGTGTGGGCTCCTACGAGCAGTACTTC. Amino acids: CAGEGVGSYEQYF.

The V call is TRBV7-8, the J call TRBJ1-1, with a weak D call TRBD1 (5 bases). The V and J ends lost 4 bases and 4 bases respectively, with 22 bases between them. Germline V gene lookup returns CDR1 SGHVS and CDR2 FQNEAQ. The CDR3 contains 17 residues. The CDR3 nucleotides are TGTGCCAGCAGCTCAATTCCCCTCGGGGCCTGGGCCACTGAAGCTTTCTTT. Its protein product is CASSSIPLGAWATEAFF.

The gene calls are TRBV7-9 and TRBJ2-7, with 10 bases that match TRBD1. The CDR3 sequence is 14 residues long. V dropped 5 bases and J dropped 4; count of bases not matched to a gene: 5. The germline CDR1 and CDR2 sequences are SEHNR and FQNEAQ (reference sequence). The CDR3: CASSRGQGYYEQYF. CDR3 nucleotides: TGTGCCAGCAGCCGGGGACAGGGGTATTACGAGCAGTACTTC.

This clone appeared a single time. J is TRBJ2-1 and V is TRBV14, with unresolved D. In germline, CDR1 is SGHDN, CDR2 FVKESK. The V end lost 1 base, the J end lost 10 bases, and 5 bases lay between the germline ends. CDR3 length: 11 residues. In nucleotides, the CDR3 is TGTGCCAGCAGCCAAGCCGAAGAGCAGTTCTTC. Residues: CASSQAEEQFF.

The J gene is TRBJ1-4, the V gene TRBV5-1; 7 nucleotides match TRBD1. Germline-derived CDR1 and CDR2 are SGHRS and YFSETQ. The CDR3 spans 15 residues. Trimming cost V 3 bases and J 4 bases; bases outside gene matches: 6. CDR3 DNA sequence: TGCGCCAGCAGCTGGGGGACAGCCCTTAATGAAAAACTGTTTTTT. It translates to CASSWGTALNEKLFF.

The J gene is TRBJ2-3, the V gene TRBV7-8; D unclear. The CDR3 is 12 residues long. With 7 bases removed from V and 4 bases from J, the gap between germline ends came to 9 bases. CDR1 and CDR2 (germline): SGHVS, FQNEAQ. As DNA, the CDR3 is TGTGCCAGCACCAAACATCCAGATACGCAGTATTTT. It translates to CASTKHPDTQYF.